This record looks at one T cell receptor (beta chain) sequence and its context. Its specificity is not known. Clones were sequenced by immunoSEQ multiplex PCR, and TCRdb holds only the in-frame ones, with some missing. The sample holds about 77,000 clones, around 87% seen once. These data come from a study of OX40 agonist ivuxolimab in advanced cancers. Whole-study findings and limits: CD8+ T cells showed, on average, more clonal expansion than CD4+ cells.

The CDR3 length is 10 residues. From germline, CDR1 is MNHNY and CDR2 SVGAGI (reference sequence). V was cut by 9 bases and J by 5 bases, with 6 bases left in between. The chain uses TRBV6-6 and TRBJ2-3; D remains unclear. The sample in question was CD4+ or CD8+ T cells sorted from blood, obtained in a trial of the OX40 agonist ivuxolimab. The receptor was isolated from an adult with an advanced solid tumor such as melanoma, head and neck, liver or kidney cancer. CDR3 loop: CASGRDTQYF. The CDR3 nucleotides are TGTGCCAGTGGCCGAGATACGCAGTATTTT.